These 8 T cell receptor beta chains originate from one sample sequenced in a study of shared T cell receptors in the human thymus. The repertoire was sequenced with immunoSEQ multiplex PCR; TCRdb's copy has only in-frame clones and lacks some. Of 55,000 to 80,000 clones listed, 90% to 95% were seen once; the top ten hold about 0.036%. Input material: thymocytes. Receptors were obtained from a human donor.

This clone was recorded only once. The rearrangement joins TRBV27 to TRBJ1-1; unclear D gene. The CDR3 loop spans 13 amino acids. V was cut by 4 bases and J by 7 bases, with 13 bases left in between. Germline V gives CDR1 MNHEY, CDR2 SMNVEV (reference sequence). CDR3 sequence: CASSSFLGDEAFF. The CDR3 DNA reads as TGTGCCAGCAGTTCTTTCCTCGGGGATGAAGCTTTCTTT.

The chain links TRBV7-3 to TRBJ1-6, with D possibly matching TRBD1 (5 bases). Germline V gives CDR1 SGHTA, CDR2 FQGTGA. The V end was cut by 4 bases, the J end by 0 bases, with 10 bases between. The CDR3 has 16 residues. The CDR3 bases are TGTGCCAGCAGCTGGGGGGGGAACTCCTATAATTCACCCCTCCACTTT. Translated: CASSWGGNSYNSPLHF.

The chain is built from TRBV2 and TRBJ2-3; 12 bases line up with TRBD2. Germline V lookup: CDR1 SNHLY, CDR2 FYNNEI. The CDR3 covers 19 residues. J gave up 6 bases and V 6 bases, and 19 bases lay outside the gene matches. The CDR3 DNA reads as TGTGCCAGCAGACCTACCCCACCCGCAGGACTAGCGGGACGGGATACGCAGTATTTT. This translates into CASRPTPPAGLAGRDTQYF.

J is TRBJ2-7 and V is TRBV5-6, with D unclear. The CDR3 extends over 14 amino acids. Germline assignment: CDR1 SGHDT and CDR2 YYEEEE. V was cut by 1 base and J by 6 bases, with 14 bases left in between. CDR3 sequence (DNA): TGTGCCAGCAGCTTGATCCGGGTGGGGTGCGAGCAGTACTTC. It translates to CASSLIRVGCEQYF. Together with reference TRBV5-6 and TRBJ2-7, the CDR3 gives the full variable domain: DAGVTQSPTHLIKTRGQQVTLRCSPKSGHDTVSWYQQALGQGPQFIFQYYEEEERQRGNFPDRFSGHQFPNYSSELNVNALLLGDSALYLCASSLIRVGCEQYFGPGTRLTVT.

The sample holds one count of this clone. The rearrangement links TRBV7-9 to TRBJ2-5; D is possibly TRBD1 (6 bases). Germline-derived CDR1 and CDR2 are SEHNR and FQNEAQ (reference sequence). The CDR3 consists of 14 residues. Deletions cut 10 bases from V and 5 bases from J, with 20 bases between. CDR3 sequence reads: CATLSGVSSETQYF. The CDR3 coding sequence is TGTGCCACCCTATCAGGGGTTTCGTCGGAGACCCAGTACTTC.

The rearrangement links TRBV5-6 to TRBJ1-1; no firm D call. V was pared by 0 bases and J by 1 base, with 4 bases between. The CDR3 is made up of 13 amino acids. Germline V gene data show CDR1 as SGHDT and CDR2 as YYEEEE. Here the CDR3 reads CASSLDKNTEAFF. The CDR3 nucleotides are TGTGCCAGCAGCTTGGACAAGAACACTGAAGCTTTCTTT. Filled out from reference TRBV5-6 and TRBJ1-1, the complete variable domain reads DAGVTQSPTHLIKTRGQQVTLRCSPKSGHDTVSWYQQALGQGPQFIFQYYEEEERQRGNFPDRFSGHQFPNYSSELNVNALLLGDSALYLCASSLDKNTEAFFGQGTRLTVV.

The chain is built from TRBV19 and TRBJ1-1; 10 bases line up with TRBD1. CDR1 and CDR2 (germline): LNHDA, SQIVND (reference sequence). The CDR3 extends over 14 amino acids. V was pared by 4 bases and J by 5 bases, with 4 bases of the junction left unmatched. This chain's CDR3 is CASSTGQGETEAFF. In nucleotides, the CDR3 is TGTGCCAGTAGTACCGGACAGGGGGAGACTGAAGCTTTCTTT. The full variable domain, its missing parts supplied by reference TRBV19 and TRBJ1-1, is DGGITQSPKYLFRKEGQNVTLSCEQNLNHDAMYWYRQDPGQGLRLIYYSQIVNDFQKGDIAEGYSVSREKKESFPLTVTSAQKNPTAFYLCASSTGQGETEAFFGQGTRLTVV.

This sequence joins TRBV11-2 and TRBJ2-7; the D gene is possibly TRBD1 (6 bases). The CDR3 runs 15 residues. The V gene lost 4 bases and the J gene lost 2 bases, with 15 bases spanning the gap. The germline V gene encodes CDR1 SGHAT and CDR2 FQNNGV. The CDR3 here is CASSSRTAGTYEQYF. In nucleotides, the CDR3 is TGTGCCAGCAGCTCCCGGACAGCTGGCACCTACGAGCAGTACTTC.